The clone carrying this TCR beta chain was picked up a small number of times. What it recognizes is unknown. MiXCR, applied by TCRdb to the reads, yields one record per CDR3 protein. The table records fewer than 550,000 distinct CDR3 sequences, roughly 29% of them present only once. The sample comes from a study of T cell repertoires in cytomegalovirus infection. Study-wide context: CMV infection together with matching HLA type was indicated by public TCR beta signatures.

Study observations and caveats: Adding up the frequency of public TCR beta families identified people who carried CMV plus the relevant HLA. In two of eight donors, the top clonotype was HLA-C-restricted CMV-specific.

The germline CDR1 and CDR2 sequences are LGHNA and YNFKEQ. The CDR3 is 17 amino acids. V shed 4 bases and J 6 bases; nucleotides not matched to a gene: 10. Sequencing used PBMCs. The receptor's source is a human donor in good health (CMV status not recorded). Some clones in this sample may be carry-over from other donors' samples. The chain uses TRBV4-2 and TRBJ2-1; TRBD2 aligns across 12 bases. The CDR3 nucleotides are TGTGCCAGCAGCCCTGGACCGACGGGACTAGCGGGCAATGAGCAGTTCTTC. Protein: CASSPGPTGLAGNEQFF.